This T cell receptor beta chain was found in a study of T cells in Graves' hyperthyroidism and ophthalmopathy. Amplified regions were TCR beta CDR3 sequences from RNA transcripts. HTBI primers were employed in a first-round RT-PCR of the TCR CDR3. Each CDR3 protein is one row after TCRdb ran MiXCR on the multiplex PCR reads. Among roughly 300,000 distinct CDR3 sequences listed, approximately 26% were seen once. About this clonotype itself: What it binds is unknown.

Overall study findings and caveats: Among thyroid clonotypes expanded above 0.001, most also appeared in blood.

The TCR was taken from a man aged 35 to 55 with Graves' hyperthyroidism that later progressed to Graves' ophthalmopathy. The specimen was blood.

The CDR3 nucleotides are TGTGCCAGCAGTACAACAGGGGTCCCTGAAGCTTTCTTT. Translation gives CASSTTGVPEAFF. The chain combines TRBV12-3 or TRBV12-4 with TRBJ1-1; 7 nucleotides agree with TRBD1. This CDR3 has 13 amino acids. V was clipped by 5 bases and J by 6 bases; unmatched bases: 6.